These 6 T cell receptor beta chains share one sample of origin, sequenced in a study of T cells in Graves' hyperthyroidism and ophthalmopathy. The investigators amplified TCR beta CDR3 regions from RNA transcripts. The TCR CDR3 was amplified in a first-round RT-PCR using the HTBI primer set. MiXCR was run by TCRdb on the multiplex PCR reads, yielding one entry per CDR3 protein. The sample has a few hundred thousand distinct CDR3 sequences; roughly 18% are singletons. Sequencing input: blood. The receptors originated from a woman aged 40 to 50 with Graves' ophthalmopathy.

The V and J genes are TRBV12-3 or TRBV12-4 and TRBJ2-5, with D possibly TRBD2 on 6 matching bases. This CDR3 region has 16 residues. The germline V and J ends were trimmed by 6 bases and 1 base, with 18 bases remaining between them. The CDR3 reads CASSPSIAAFQETQYF. The DNA for the CDR3 is TGTGCCAGCAGCCCTTCGATAGCGGCCTTCCAAGAGACCCAGTACTTC.

This clonotype has at least ten counts. CDR3 region: CASSGRGQGAQSGANVLTF. CDR3 nucleotide sequence: TGTGCCAGCAGTGGCCGGGGACAGGGGGCTCAATCTGGGGCCAACGTCCTGACTTTC. This chain connects TRBV6-1 to TRBJ2-6, with TRBD1 identical over 12 bases. This CDR3 spans 19 amino acids. Germline V gives CDR1 MNHNS, CDR2 SASEGT. V lost 4 bases, J lost 1 base, and 8 bases stayed unmatched.

This clonotype was counted many times. The chain combines TRBV11-2 with TRBJ2-7; 10 nucleotides align to TRBD2. Trimming cost V 3 bases and J 7 bases; bases outside gene matches: 9. The CDR3 extends over 15 amino acids. Looked up from germline, CDR1 is SGHAT and CDR2 is FQNNGV. The CDR3 reads CASSFVAGGRSEQYF. The DNA of the CDR3 is TGTGCCAGCAGCTTTGTAGCGGGAGGAAGGTCGGAGCAGTACTTC.

This clonotype was counted many times. V and J are TRBV7-2 and TRBJ1-1, with D uncertain. Per germline, CDR1 SGHTA and CDR2 FQGNSA. V was shortened by 10 bases and J by 1 base, with 16 bases between the two germline ends. The CDR3 contains 14 residues. CDR3 coding DNA: TGTGCCATGGGATTTGGGAGGACGAACACTGAAGCTTTCTTT. Its translation: CAMGFGRTNTEAFF.

A note on this clonotype: Germline and junction disagree at one end, which may indicate a read error. This chain links TRBV12-3 or TRBV12-4 with TRBJ1-2; a possible D gene is TRBD1 (5 bases). The CDR3 covers 15 residues. The CDR3 DNA reads as TGTGCCAGCAGTTTCGCCCAGGGTTGGGACTATTGCTACACCTTC. The encoded protein is CASSFAQGWDYCYTF.

This clonotype has a count of ten or more. The chain recombines TRBV28 with TRBJ2-2; 8 bases align to TRBD2. The length of the CDR3 is 15 residues. In germline, CDR1 is MDHEN, CDR2 SYDVKM. After removal of 4 bases from V and 2 bases from J, the junction contained 3 bases not matched to a gene. The CDR3 protein is CASSSLAGNTGELFF. As DNA, the CDR3 is TGTGCCAGCAGTTCTCTAGCGGGTAACACCGGGGAGCTGTTTTTT.